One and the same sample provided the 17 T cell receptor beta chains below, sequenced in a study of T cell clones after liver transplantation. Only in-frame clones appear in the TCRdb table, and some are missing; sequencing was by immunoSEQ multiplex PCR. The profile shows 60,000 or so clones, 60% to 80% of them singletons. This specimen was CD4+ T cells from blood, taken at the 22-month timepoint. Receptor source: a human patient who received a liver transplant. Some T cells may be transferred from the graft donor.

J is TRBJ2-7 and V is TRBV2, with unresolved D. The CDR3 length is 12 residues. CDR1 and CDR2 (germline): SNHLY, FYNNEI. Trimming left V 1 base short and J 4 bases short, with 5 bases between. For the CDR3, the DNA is TGTGCCAGCAGTGAAGATGGGTACGAGCAGTACTTC. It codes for CASSEDGYEQYF.

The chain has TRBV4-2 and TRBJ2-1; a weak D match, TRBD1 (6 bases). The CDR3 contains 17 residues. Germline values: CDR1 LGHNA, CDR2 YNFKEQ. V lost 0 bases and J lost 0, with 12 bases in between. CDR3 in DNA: TGTGCCAGCAGCCAAGATGGGACAAAATACTCCTACAATGAGCAGTTCTTC. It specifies CASSQDGTKYSYNEQFF.

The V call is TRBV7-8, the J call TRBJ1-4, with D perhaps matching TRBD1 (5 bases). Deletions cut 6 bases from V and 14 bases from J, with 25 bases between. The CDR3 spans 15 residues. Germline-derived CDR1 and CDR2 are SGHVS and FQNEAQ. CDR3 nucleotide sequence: TGTGCCAGCAGACTAGGGCGATTTAGGCGGGACGACCTGTTTTTT. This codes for CASRLGRFRRDDLFF.

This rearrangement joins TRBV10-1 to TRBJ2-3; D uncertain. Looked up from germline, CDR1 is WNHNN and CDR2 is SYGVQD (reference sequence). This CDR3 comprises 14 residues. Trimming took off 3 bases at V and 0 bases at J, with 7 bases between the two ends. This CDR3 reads CASSEGRSTDTQYF. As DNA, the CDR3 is TGCGCCAGCAGTGAAGGACGGAGCACAGATACGCAGTATTTT.

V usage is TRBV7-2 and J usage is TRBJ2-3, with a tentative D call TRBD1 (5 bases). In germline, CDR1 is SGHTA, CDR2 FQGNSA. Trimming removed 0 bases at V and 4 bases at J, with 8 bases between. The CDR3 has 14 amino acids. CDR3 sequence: CASSLAQGPDTQYF. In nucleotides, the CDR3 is TGTGCCAGCAGCTTAGCGCAGGGCCCAGATACGCAGTATTTT.

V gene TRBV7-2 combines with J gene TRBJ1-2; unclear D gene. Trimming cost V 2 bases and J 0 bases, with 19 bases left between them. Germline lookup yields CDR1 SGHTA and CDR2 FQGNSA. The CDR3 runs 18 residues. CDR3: CASSLYDFGVGTNYGYTF. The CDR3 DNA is TGTGCCAGCAGCTTATATGACTTTGGGGTAGGGACTAACTATGGCTACACCTTC.

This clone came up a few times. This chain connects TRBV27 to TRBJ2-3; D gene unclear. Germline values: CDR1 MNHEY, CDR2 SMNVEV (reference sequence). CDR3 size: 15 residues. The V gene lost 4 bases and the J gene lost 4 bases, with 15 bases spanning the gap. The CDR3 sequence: CASSSRALGADTQYF. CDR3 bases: TGTGCCAGCAGTTCTCGGGCCTTGGGCGCAGATACGCAGTATTTT.

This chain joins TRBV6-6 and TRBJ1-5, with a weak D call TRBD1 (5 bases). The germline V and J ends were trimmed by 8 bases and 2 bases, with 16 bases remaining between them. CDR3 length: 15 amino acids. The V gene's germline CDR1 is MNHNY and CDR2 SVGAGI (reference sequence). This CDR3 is CASVMDGGGNQPQHF. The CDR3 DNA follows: TGTGCCAGCGTAATGGATGGGGGAGGCAATCAGCCCCAGCATTTT.

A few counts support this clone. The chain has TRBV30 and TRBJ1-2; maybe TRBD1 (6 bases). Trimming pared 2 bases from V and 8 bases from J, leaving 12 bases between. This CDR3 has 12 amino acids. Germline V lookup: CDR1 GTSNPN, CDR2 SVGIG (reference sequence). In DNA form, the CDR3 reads TGTGCCTGGAGTACAGGGCTGGAAGGCTACACCTTC. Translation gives CAWSTGLEGYTF.

Here the CDR3 reads CASRGPGQSYNEQFF. The CDR3 DNA is TGTGCCAGCAGAGGGCCGGGACAGAGTTACAATGAGCAGTTCTTC. The V gene is TRBV6-5, the J gene TRBJ2-1; 7 bases align to TRBD1. With V trimmed by 6 bases and J by 4 bases, 9 bases remained unmatched. From germline, CDR1 is MNHEY and CDR2 SVGAGI. This CDR3 region has 15 residues.

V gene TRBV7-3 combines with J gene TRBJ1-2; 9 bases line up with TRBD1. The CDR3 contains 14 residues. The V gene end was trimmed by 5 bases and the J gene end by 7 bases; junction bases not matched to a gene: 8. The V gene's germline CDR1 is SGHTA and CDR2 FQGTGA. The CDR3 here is CASSLTGGAGGYTF. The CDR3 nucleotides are TGTGCCAGCAGCCTGACAGGGGGTGCAGGTGGCTACACCTTC.

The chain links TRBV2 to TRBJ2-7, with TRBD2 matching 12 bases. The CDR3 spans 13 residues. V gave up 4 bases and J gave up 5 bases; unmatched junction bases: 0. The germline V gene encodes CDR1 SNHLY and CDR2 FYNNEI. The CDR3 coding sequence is TGTGCCAGCAGTGGACTAGCGGGGGACGAGCAGTACTTC. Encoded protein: CASSGLAGDEQYF.

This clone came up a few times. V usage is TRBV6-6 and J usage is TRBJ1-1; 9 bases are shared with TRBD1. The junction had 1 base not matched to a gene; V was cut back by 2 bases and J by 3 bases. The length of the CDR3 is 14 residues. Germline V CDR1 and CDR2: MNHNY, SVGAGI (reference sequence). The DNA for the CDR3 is TGTGCCAGCAGTTACCGGACAGGGGACACTGAAGCTTTCTTT. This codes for CASSYRTGDTEAFF.

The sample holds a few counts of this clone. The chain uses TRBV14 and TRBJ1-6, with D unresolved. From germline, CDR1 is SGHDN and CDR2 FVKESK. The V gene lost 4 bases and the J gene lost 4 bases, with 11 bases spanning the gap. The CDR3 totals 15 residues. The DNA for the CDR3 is TGTGCCAGCAGCCCTAGATCTCCTTATAATTCACCCCTCCACTTT. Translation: CASSPRSPYNSPLHF.

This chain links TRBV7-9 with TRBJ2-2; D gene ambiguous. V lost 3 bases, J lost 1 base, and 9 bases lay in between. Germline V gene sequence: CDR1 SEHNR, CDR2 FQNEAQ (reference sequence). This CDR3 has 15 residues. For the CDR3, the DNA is TGTGCCAGCAGCTTCTCGATAGAGAACACCGGGGAGCTGTTTTTT. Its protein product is CASSFSIENTGELFF.

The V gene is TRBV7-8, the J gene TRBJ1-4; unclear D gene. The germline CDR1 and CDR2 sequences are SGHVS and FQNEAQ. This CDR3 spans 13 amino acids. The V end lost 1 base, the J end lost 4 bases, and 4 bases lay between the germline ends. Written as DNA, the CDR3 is TGTGCCAGCAGCTTAGGCTTTAATGAAAAACTGTTTTTT. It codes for CASSLGFNEKLFF.

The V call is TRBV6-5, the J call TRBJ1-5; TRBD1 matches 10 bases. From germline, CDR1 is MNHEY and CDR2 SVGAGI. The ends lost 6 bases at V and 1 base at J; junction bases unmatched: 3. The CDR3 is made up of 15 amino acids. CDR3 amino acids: CASRGTGVSNQPQHF. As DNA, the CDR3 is TGTGCCAGCAGGGGGACAGGGGTCAGCAATCAGCCCCAGCATTTT.